These 30 T cell receptor beta chains share one sample of origin, sequenced in a study of T cell changes during pregnancy in multiple sclerosis. The table came from immunoSEQ multiplex PCR; TCRdb's copy has only in-frame clones and leaves some out. The sample contains about 76,000 clones, 90% to 95% of which appear only once. The material was peripheral blood, obtained in the second trimester of pregnancy. The receptors come from a female donor with multiple sclerosis, enrolled in a pregnancy study.

This chain connects TRBV25-1 to TRBJ2-5; D is ambiguous. V lost 7 bases, J lost 5 bases, and 14 bases lay in between. The CDR3 runs 13 residues. Germline V lookup: CDR1 MGHDK, CDR2 SYGVNS. The CDR3 region has the DNA TGTGCCAGCATGAGATCGGGTTGGGAGACCCAGTACTTC. The encoded protein is CASMRSGWETQYF.

This clone was observed a single time. The chain recombines TRBV14 with TRBJ2-5; TRBD2 agrees at 9 bases. Germline V gives CDR1 SGHDN, CDR2 FVKESK. The CDR3 consists of 15 residues. J was trimmed by 5 bases and V by 4 bases; bases with no gene match: 8. The CDR3 loop reads CASSPDAGGRETQYF. In DNA form, the CDR3 reads TGTGCCAGCAGCCCGGACGCGGGGGGGCGGGAGACCCAGTACTTC. The whole variable domain, remainder taken from reference TRBV14 and TRBJ2-5, is EAGVTQFPSHSVIEKGQTVTLRCDPISGHDNLYWYRRVMGKEIKFLLHFVKESKQDESGMPNNRFLAERTGGTYSTLKVQPAELEDSGVYFCASSPDAGGRETQYFGPGTRLLVL.

The V and J genes are TRBV28 and TRBJ1-5, with 7 bases fitting TRBD1. Germline trimming cut 3 bases from V and 1 base from J; bases unmatched to any gene: 6. The length of the CDR3 is 16 residues. Germline CDR1 and CDR2: MDHEN and SYDVKM. The CDR3 reads CASSLAGGRSNQPQHF. For the CDR3, the DNA is TGTGCCAGCAGTTTGGCAGGGGGAAGAAGCAATCAGCCCCAGCATTTT. The full variable domain, with the rest looked up from reference TRBV28 and TRBJ1-5, is DVKVTQSSRYLVKRTGEKVFLECVQDMDHENMFWYRQDPGLGLRLIYFSYDVKMKEKGDIPEGYSVSREKKERFSLILESASTNQTSMYLCASSLAGGRSNQPQHFGDGTRLSIL.

The V gene is TRBV9, the J gene TRBJ2-7, with 10 bases matching TRBD2. V was pared by 4 bases and J by 7 bases, with 11 bases of the junction left unmatched. Germline lookup yields CDR1 SGDLS and CDR2 YYNGEE. This CDR3 comprises 15 residues. CDR3 amino acids: CASSPRLAGVREQYF. CDR3 DNA sequence: TGTGCCAGCAGCCCGCGACTAGCGGGTGTACGTGAGCAGTACTTC.

The chain carries TRBV4-1 and TRBJ2-1; tentative D call: TRBD1 (6 bases). CDR3 length: 14 amino acids. The germline V gene encodes CDR1 MGHRA and CDR2 YSYEKL. Trimming took off 4 bases at V and 7 bases at J, with 14 bases between the two ends. This CDR3 reads CASSLTATGNEQFF. The CDR3 nucleotides read TGCGCCAGCAGCCTAACGGCCACAGGGAATGAGCAGTTCTTC.

The rearrangement uses TRBV7-9 and TRBJ2-7; TRBD2 matches 8 bases. J lost 7 bases, V lost 5 bases, and 10 bases had no gene match. The CDR3 sequence is 14 residues long. Germline-derived CDR1 and CDR2 are SEHNR and FQNEAQ (reference sequence). This CDR3 reads CASSPQAGGREQYF. The CDR3 DNA reads TGTGCCAGCAGCCCCCAGGCGGGGGGCCGGGAGCAGTACTTC.

This rearrangement joins TRBV11-1 to TRBJ2-1; 15 bases match TRBD2. Germline CDR1 and CDR2: SGHAT and FQDESV (reference sequence). Unmatched junction bases numbered 13, after V lost 6 bases and J lost 4 bases. The CDR3 has 19 residues. The CDR3 nucleotides are TGTGCCAGCAGATCCGGGACTAGCGGGGGGACTTACAAGTACAATGAGCAGTTCTTC. Protein sequence: CASRSGTSGGTYKYNEQFF.

The chain combines TRBV11-2 with TRBJ1-2; D is undetermined. There are 12 residues in the CDR3. The ends were cut back, 8 bases at V and 8 bases at J, with 15 bases in the middle. Germline V lookup: CDR1 SGHAT, CDR2 FQNNGV. CDR3 residues: CASLRTPGGYTF. DNA of the CDR3: TGTGCCAGCTTACGGACTCCGGGAGGCTACACCTTC.

A remark on this clone: The sample holds other DNA sequences that translate to the same CDR3. The chain joins TRBV13 to TRBJ2-7; 8 bases fit TRBD1. Germline V gene sequence: CDR1 PRHDT, CDR2 FYEKMQ (reference sequence). This CDR3 has 14 amino acids. Trimming at V came to 0 bases and at J to 2 bases, leaving 0 bases not matched to a gene. The chain's CDR3 is CASSLGQGAYEQYF. The DNA for the CDR3 is TGTGCCAGCAGCTTAGGACAGGGGGCCTACGAGCAGTACTTC.

This clone came up once. The V gene is TRBV14, the J gene TRBJ1-1, with D tentatively TRBD1 (5 bases). The CDR3 is 15 residues long. From germline, CDR1 is SGHDN and CDR2 FVKESK. Trimming removed 4 bases at V and 1 base at J, with 13 bases between. DNA of the CDR3: TGTGCCAGCAGCCTGGAGGGGCTAGAGAACACTGAAGCTTTCTTT. The encoded protein is CASSLEGLENTEAFF.

The gene calls are TRBV27 and TRBJ1-1; the match to TRBD1 covers 7 bases. Germline V gives CDR1 MNHEY, CDR2 SMNVEV (reference sequence). Trimming cost V 3 bases and J 5 bases; bases outside gene matches: 3. CDR3 length: 13 residues. The CDR3 reads CASSFLQGTEAFF. DNA for the CDR3: TGTGCCAGCAGTTTTTTACAGGGGACTGAAGCTTTCTTT.

V and J are TRBV7-8 and TRBJ2-7; tentatively, D is TRBD2 (5 bases). The CDR3 is made up of 15 amino acids. Looked up from germline, CDR1 is SGHVS and CDR2 is FQNEAQ. V was cut by 5 bases and J by 0 bases, with 14 bases left in between. The CDR3 sequence: CASSIRTGSSYEQYF. The CDR3 bases are TGTGCCAGCAGCATAAGGACTGGGAGCTCCTACGAGCAGTACTTC.

V gene TRBV15 combines with J gene TRBJ1-1; weak D call: TRBD1 (5 bases). Germline V gene data show CDR1 as LNHNV and CDR2 as YYDKDF (reference sequence). CDR3 length equals 14 residues. V shed 8 bases and J shed 0 bases, with 13 bases lying between them. The CDR3 coding sequence is TGTGCCACCTCGAGGGGAGGGATGAACACTGAAGCTTTCTTT. It encodes CATSRGGMNTEAFF.

This chain connects TRBV29-1 to TRBJ1-4; perhaps TRBD1 as D (6 bases). The V end lost 6 bases, the J end lost 5 bases, and 16 bases lay between the germline ends. Germline CDR1 SQVTM, CDR2 ANQGSEA. This CDR3 is 14 amino acids long. The CDR3 DNA reads as TGCAGCGTGAGAGGGGGGGGCTTCAATGAAAAACTGTTTTTT. Translation: CSVRGGGFNEKLFF.

This clone was seen only a few times. The chain has TRBV10-1 and TRBJ1-5, with TRBD1 as a possible D gene (5 bases). CDR3 length: 13 amino acids. V was clipped by 8 bases and J by 5 bases, with 13 bases between them. CDR1 is WNHNN, CDR2 SYGVQD, per germline (reference sequence). Here the CDR3 reads CASPGGSDQPQHF. The CDR3 bases are TGCGCCAGCCCGGGGGGGTCAGATCAGCCCCAGCATTTT.

This clone came up once. V is TRBV7-6 and J is TRBJ2-5; 11 bases line up with TRBD2. The J segment lost 4 bases and the V segment lost 5 bases, leaving 6 bases of the junction unmatched. CDR1 SGHVS and CDR2 FNYEAQ come from the germline V gene. The CDR3 has 15 residues. CDR3 bases: TGTGCCAGCAGCCCTAGCGGGGGGTCGCGAGAGACCCAGTACTTC. Translated, it gives CASSPSGGSRETQYF.

The CDR3 nucleotides are TGTGCCAGCAGTGTCATCGGGGGGCCGTTTAGTGAGCAGTACTTC. This sequence encodes CASSVIGGPFSEQYF. This sequence joins TRBV14 and TRBJ2-7, with D possibly being TRBD2 (7 bases). V was clipped by 6 bases and J by 7 bases, with 22 bases between them. Germline V lookup: CDR1 SGHDN, CDR2 FVKESK. There are 15 residues in the CDR3.

The CDR3 DNA reads as TGTGCCAGCAGTGGCTCCCTAGTTTGGACTAGCGGGGGGGTAGCCAAAAACATTCAGTACTTC. This gives the protein CASSGSLVWTSGGVAKNIQYF. V usage is TRBV2 and J usage is TRBJ2-4; TRBD2 aligns across 15 bases. Germline lookup yields CDR1 SNHLY and CDR2 FYNNEI. V was pared by 4 bases and J by 0 bases, with 13 bases of the junction left unmatched. This CDR3 has 21 residues.

The rearrangement uses TRBV19 and TRBJ2-7, with TRBD1 matching 8 bases. J lost 0 bases, V lost 5 bases, and 3 bases had no gene match. This CDR3 comprises 14 residues. The germline V gene has CDR1 LNHDA and CDR2 SQIVND (reference sequence). CDR3 in amino acids: CASSGGTGSYEQYF. The CDR3 DNA reads TGTGCCAGTAGTGGAGGGACAGGCTCCTACGAGCAGTACTTC.

This chain joins TRBV5-1 and TRBJ2-5; TRBD2 aligns across 9 bases. V was clipped by 4 bases and J by 3 bases; unmatched bases: 10. The germline gives CDR1 SGHRS, CDR2 YFSETQ. There are 16 residues in the CDR3. The CDR3 region has the DNA TGCGCCAGCAGCCATTTGGGCGGGGGGGATAAAGAGACCCAGTACTTC. Amino acids: CASSHLGGGDKETQYF.

This rearrangement joins TRBV19 to TRBJ2-1, with TRBD2 as a possible D gene (5 bases). Germline CDR1 is LNHDA and CDR2 is SQIVND (reference sequence). There are 17 residues in the CDR3. V gave up 6 bases and J gave up 6 bases, with 24 bases separating them. The CDR3 sequence is CASSPYPGRGLLNEQFF. CDR3 bases: TGTGCCAGTAGCCCATATCCGGGTCGGGGTCTCCTCAATGAGCAGTTCTTC.

The chain employs TRBV2 and TRBJ2-1, with D hard to call. The CDR3 runs to 10 residues. The V and J ends lost 8 bases and 10 bases respectively, with 9 bases between them. Germline-derived CDR1 and CDR2 are SNHLY and FYNNEI. For the CDR3, the DNA is TGTGCCAGCGAGGTCGGGGAGCAGTTCTTC. Protein product: CASEVGEQFF.

V and J are TRBV5-5 and TRBJ2-7, with a possible D match to TRBD1 (6 bases). The CDR3 is 13 amino acids. Per the germline V gene, CDR1 is SGHKS and CDR2 is YYEKEE (reference sequence). V shed 2 bases and J shed 4 bases, with 10 bases lying between them. The DNA for the CDR3 is TGTGCCAGCAGCTTCCCAGGGGCGTACGAGCAGTACTTC. It yields the protein CASSFPGAYEQYF.

This chain uses TRBV2 with TRBJ2-7; perhaps TRBD1 as D (6 bases). V shed 4 bases and J shed 5 bases, with 12 bases lying between them. From germline, CDR1 is SNHLY and CDR2 FYNNEI. This CDR3 comprises 13 residues. The CDR3 protein is CASSAEDSNEQYF. CDR3 nucleotides: TGTGCCAGCAGTGCCGAGGACAGCAACGAGCAGTACTTC.

The rearrangement joins TRBV13 to TRBJ1-4; D remains ambiguous. CDR3 length equals 13 residues. The germline V gene encodes CDR1 PRHDT and CDR2 FYEKMQ (reference sequence). The V end lost 0 bases, the J end lost 8 bases, and 7 bases lay between the germline ends. The CDR3, as DNA: TGTGCCAGCAGCTTAGGGCAGAGGGAAAAACTGTTTTTT. Its protein is CASSLGQREKLFF.

This chain joins TRBV11-3 and TRBJ2-1; 9 bases are a match to TRBD1. V was clipped by 5 bases and J by 8 bases; unmatched bases: 13. CDR3 size: 16 residues. The germline CDR1 and CDR2 sequences are SGHNT and YENEEA. The CDR3 spells CASSPGLRQGGYEQFF. In nucleotides, the CDR3 is TGTGCCAGCAGCCCAGGCCTGAGACAGGGGGGTTATGAGCAGTTCTTC.

This sequence joins TRBV7-9 and TRBJ2-6; 7 nucleotides align to TRBD2. V was clipped by 4 bases and J by 5 bases; unmatched bases: 5. The CDR3 loop spans 15 amino acids. Germline CDR1 is SEHNR and CDR2 is FQNEAQ (reference sequence). CDR3: CASSSRAGRANVLTF. The DNA of the CDR3 is TGTGCCAGCAGCTCCCGAGCGGGACGGGCCAACGTCCTGACTTTC.

J is TRBJ1-2 and V is TRBV29-1; a possible D gene is TRBD1 (6 bases). The CDR3 covers 14 residues. V dropped 3 bases and J dropped 4 bases, with 15 bases sitting between them. Germline values: CDR1 SQVTM, CDR2 ANQGSEA. The CDR3 nucleotides read TGCAGCGTTGAGGGGGCAGCAGGTCTCTATGGCTACACCTTC. Protein: CSVEGAAGLYGYTF.

This clone was seen a single time. This chain connects TRBV2 to TRBJ2-3; D is possibly TRBD2 (5 bases). The CDR3 loop spans 13 amino acids. Trimming shortened V by 3 bases and J by 3 bases, and 7 bases separated the two germline ends. Germline assignment: CDR1 SNHLY and CDR2 FYNNEI. Here the CDR3 reads CASSETTTDTQYF. The CDR3, as DNA: TGTGCCAGCAGTGAGACTACAACAGATACGCAGTATTTT. The whole variable domain, remainder taken from reference TRBV2 and TRBJ2-3, is EPEVTQTPSHQVTQMGQEVILRCVPISNHLYFYWYRQILGQKVEFLVSFYNNEISEKSEIFDDQFSVERPDGSNFTLKIRSTKLEDSAMYFCASSETTTDTQYFGPGTRLTVL.

This CDR3 reads CATSRDRGGFGEKLFF. CDR3 coding DNA: TGTGCCACCAGCAGAGATAGAGGGGGATTCGGTGAAAAACTGTTTTTT. The V call is TRBV15, the J call TRBJ1-4; a possible D gene is TRBD1 (6 bases). This CDR3 region has 16 residues. Per the germline V gene, CDR1 is LNHNV and CDR2 is YYDKDF (reference sequence). V was shortened by 0 bases and J by 7 bases, with 15 bases between the two germline ends.